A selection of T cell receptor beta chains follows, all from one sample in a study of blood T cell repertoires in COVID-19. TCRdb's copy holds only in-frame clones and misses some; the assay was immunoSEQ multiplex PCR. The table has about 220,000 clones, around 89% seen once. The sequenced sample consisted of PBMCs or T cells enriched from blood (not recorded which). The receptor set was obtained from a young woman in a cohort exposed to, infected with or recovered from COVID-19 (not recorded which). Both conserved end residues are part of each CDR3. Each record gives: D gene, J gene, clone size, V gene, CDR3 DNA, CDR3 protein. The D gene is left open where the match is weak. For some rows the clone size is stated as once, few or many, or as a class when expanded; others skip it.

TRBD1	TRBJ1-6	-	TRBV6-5	TGTGCCAGCACCTTGACAGGGGGAAATAATTCACCCCTCCACTTT	CASTLTGGNNSPLHF
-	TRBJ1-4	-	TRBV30	TGTGCCTGGTGTCCGGCAACTAATGAAAAACTGTTTTTT	CAWCPATNEKLFF
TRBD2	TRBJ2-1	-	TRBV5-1	TGCGCCAGCAACCTGGGACTAGCGGAATACAATGAGCAGTTCTTC	CASNLGLAEYNEQFF
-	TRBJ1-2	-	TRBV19	TGTGCCAGTAGCCCCGGGGGGACTCTTGGCTTAACCTTC	CASSPGGTLGLTF
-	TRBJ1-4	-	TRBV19	TGTGCCAGTAGTATTATCGTTCTCAATGAAAAACTGTTTTTT	CASSIIVLNEKLFF
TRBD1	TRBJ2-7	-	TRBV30	TGTGCCTGCCGGGACAGGGGGTACGAGCAGTACTTC	CACRDRGYEQYF
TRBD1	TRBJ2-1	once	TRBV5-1	TGCGCCAGTACAGGGGGACGCCCCATATACAATGAGCAGTTCTTC	CASTGGRPIYNEQFF
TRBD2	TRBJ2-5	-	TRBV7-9	TGTGCCAGCAGCTTGGGGGGGTTAGAGACCCAGTACTTC	CASSLGGLETQYF
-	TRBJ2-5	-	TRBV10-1	TGCGCCAGCAGTGAGGGGCTAGCGAGCGGTTACCAAGAGACCCAGTACTTC	CASSEGLASGYQETQYF
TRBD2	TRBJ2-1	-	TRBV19	TGTGCCAGTACGGGTCTCGCGGGAGGGTTCAATGAGCAGTTCTTC	CASTGLAGGFNEQFF
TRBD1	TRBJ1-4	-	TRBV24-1	TGTGCCACCAGTGATGCCAAGGACAGGGGTCGTGAAAAACTGTTTTTT	CATSDAKDRGREKLFF
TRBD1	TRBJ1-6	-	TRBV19	TGTGCCAGTAGTCTCCACGGACAGGGGGCCAATTCACCCCTCCACTTT	CASSLHGQGANSPLHF
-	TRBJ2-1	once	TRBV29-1	TGCAGCGTTGTAGCCTCGGACCTACTAGGTCTAGATGAGCAGTTCTTC	CSVVASDLLGLDEQFF
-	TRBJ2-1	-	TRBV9	TGTGCCAGCAGCGCTAGGGGCAATGAGCAGTTCTTC	CASSARGNEQFF
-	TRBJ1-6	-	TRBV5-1	TGCGCCAGCAGCTTACAGGGAGTTGGTTCACCCCTCCACTTT	CASSLQGVGSPLHF
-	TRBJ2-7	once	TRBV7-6	TGTGCCAGCAGCTTCGGGGGAGTGGGATACGAGCAGTACTTC	CASSFGGVGYEQYF
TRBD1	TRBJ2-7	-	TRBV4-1	TGCGCCAGCAGCGAACAGGGGTACGCCTACGAGCAGTACTTC	CASSEQGYAYEQYF
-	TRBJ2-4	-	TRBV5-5	TGTGCCAGCAGCCGCACCGGGACTGGGATAAACATTCAGTACTTC	CASSRTGTGINIQYF
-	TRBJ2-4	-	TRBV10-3	TGTGCCATCAAGGGTCACAGGGAAAGCCAAAACATTCAGTACTTC	CAIKGHRESQNIQYF
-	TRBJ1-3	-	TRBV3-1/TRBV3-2	TGTGCCAGCGTAGGGGGTAACTCTGGAAACACCATATATTTT	CASVGGNSGNTIYF
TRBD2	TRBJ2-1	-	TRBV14	TGTGCCCTCAGGGAGCGGGAGGGCCTTAGTGAGCAGTTCTTC	CALREREGLSEQFF
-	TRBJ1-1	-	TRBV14	TGTGCCAGCAGCCAAGGGATCTCCGGGACACCGAACACTGAAGCTTTCTTT	CASSQGISGTPNTEAFF